This TCR beta chain derives from a study of cytomegalovirus exposure and HLA in healthy donors. Findings and limits, study-wide: Overall, roughly 150 TCR beta chains were annotated as cytomegalovirus-associated. Three of the chains that were CMV-associated were confirmed in vitro to be specific for CMV antigens. Follow-up analysis seemed to connect common viral pathogens with several of the most significant clusters identified. As was reported, the HLA-A and HLA-B alleles of most subjects were accurately predicted from TCR beta sequences.

This clone was counted between two and nine times. The antigen is unknown. The germline CDR1 and CDR2 sequences are SGHNT and YYREEE (reference sequence). The CDR3 is made up of 15 amino acids. The junction had 14 bases not matched to a gene; V was cut back by 5 bases and J by 9 bases. The PCR used 60 Vbeta and 13 Jbeta primers. Clones were sequenced by immunoSEQ multiplex PCR, and TCRdb holds only the in-frame ones, with some missing. The profile shows 250,000 to 350,000 clones, about 80% of them singletons. The specimen was PBMCs. The chain recombines TRBV5-4 with TRBJ2-1, with 7 bases matching TRBD2. The TCR was taken from a girl aged 2 to 9 in good health and CMV-seronegative. In nucleotides, the CDR3 is TGTGCCAGCAGGAGGGAGGGCCAGAGGTTGAGTGAGCAGTTCTTC. Its protein is CASRREGQRLSEQFF.